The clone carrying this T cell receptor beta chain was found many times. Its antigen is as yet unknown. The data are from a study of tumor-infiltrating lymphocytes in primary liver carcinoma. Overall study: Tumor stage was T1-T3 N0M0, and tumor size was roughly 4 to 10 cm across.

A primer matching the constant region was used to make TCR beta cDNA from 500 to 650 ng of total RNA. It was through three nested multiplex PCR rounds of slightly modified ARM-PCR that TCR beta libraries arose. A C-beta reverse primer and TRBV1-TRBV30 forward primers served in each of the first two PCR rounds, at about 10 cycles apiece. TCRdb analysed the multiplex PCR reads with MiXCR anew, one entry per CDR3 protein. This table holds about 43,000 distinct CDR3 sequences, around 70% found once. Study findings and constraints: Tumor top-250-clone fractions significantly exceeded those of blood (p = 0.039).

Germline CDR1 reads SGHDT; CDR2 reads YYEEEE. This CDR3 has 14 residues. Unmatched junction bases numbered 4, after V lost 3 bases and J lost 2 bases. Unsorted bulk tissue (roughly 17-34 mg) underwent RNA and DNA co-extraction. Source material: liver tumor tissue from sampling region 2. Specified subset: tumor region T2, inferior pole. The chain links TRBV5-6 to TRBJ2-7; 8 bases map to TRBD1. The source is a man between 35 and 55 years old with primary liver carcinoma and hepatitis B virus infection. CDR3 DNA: TGTGCCAGCAGCTCGCGGACAGGGCCCTACGAGCAGTACTTC. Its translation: CASSSRTGPYEQYF.